This T cell receptor beta chain was captured by sequencing in a study of T cell clusters in autoimmune cytopenias. Overall study results and limits: No cluster-lack signature appeared between secondary cytopenia and chronic lymphocytic leukemia patients, apparently due to lymphoma masking. Physiological T cell clusters of healthy donors were apparently absent in primary autoimmune cytopenia patients. No experiment has yet validated the function of the T cell clusters defined in silico. Active autoimmune hepatitis patients had about 3.3-fold fewer exclusive TRB clusters than healthy donors.

TRB was amplified from roughly 0.25 ug of peripheral blood genomic DNA per sample. TRB was amplified by touch-down multiplex PCR, primer pools A and B combined. TCRdb reprocessed the multiplex PCR reads, keeping one entry per CDR3 protein, no DNA. The sample holds some 9,600 distinct CDR3 sequences. This clonotype is classed as medium-sized (0.01 to 0.1%) by frequency. No antigen is known for it. The sample consisted of peripheral blood. The clonotype was recovered from a human donor with an autoimmune cytopenia or autoimmune hepatitis (not recorded which).

CDR3 loop: CATLNLAGNNEQFF. This chain joins TRBV6-6 and TRBJ2-1; the D call from TCRdb, TRBD2, cannot be confirmed without DNA. Germline lookup yields CDR1 MNHNY and CDR2 SVGAGI (reference sequence). This CDR3 contains 14 residues.